The sequence of this TCR beta chain was determined in a study of blood T cell repertoires in COVID-19. Study details: Donors in the United States, Italy and Spain gave samples during acute or convalescent COVID-19.

In this sample, this clone turned up once. Per the germline V gene, CDR1 is LGHNA and CDR2 is YSLEER. The CDR3 is made up of 14 amino acids. Trimming cost V 4 bases and J 6 bases; bases outside gene matches: 5. In the original analysis: Cell counts per sample came from amplifying reference gene primers. TCRdb's copy holds only in-frame clones and misses some; the assay was immunoSEQ multiplex PCR. V and J calls plus clone size are reproduced from that table; the DNA served to infer D and trimming. The repertoire has 35,000 to 40,000 clones, approximately 86% of them found once; the top ten carry around 5%.

The clonotype was recovered from a man aged 50-59 years with active COVID-19. The sequenced sample consisted of peripheral blood. The chain recombines TRBV4-3 with TRBJ2-7, with TRBD1 identical over 11 bases. CDR3 nucleotide sequence: TGCGCCAGCAGCCGATCCGGGACAGGGGGCGAGCAGTACTTC. Amino acid sequence: CASSRSGTGGEQYF.